The 7 T cell receptor beta chains below all came from one sample that was sequenced in a study of T cells in Graves' hyperthyroidism and ophthalmopathy. Using RNA transcripts as the source, TCR beta CDR3 regions were amplified. With the HTBI primer set, the TCR CDR3 went through a first round of RT-PCR. Each CDR3 protein gets one entry after TCRdb re-called the multiplex PCR reads with MiXCR. The sample has roughly 420,000 distinct CDR3 sequences, around a sixth seen once; the top ten hold roughly 14%. Sequenced input: blood. These receptor sequences come from a woman under 30 with Graves' hyperthyroidism.

This clonotype appeared a single time. As the CDR3 is not closed by the conserved phenylalanine or tryptophan, this likely results from a read error. The rearrangement links TRBV10-3 to TRBJ1-6; D is perhaps TRBD1 (6 bases). The CDR3 extends over 14 amino acids. CDR1 is ENHRY and CDR2 is SYGVKD in the germline V gene. V was clipped by 6 bases and J by 5 bases, with 11 bases between them. This CDR3 is CAIRTDSNNSPLHL. The CDR3 DNA reads as TGTGCCATCAGGACGGACAGTAATAATTCACCCCTCCACCTT.

This clonotype has only a few counts. The chain is built from TRBV20-1 and TRBJ2-3; 10 positions match TRBD2. The germline V gene has CDR1 DFQATT and CDR2 SNEGSKA (reference sequence). Trimming at V came to 3 bases and at J to 4 bases, leaving 4 bases not matched to a gene. The CDR3 has 14 residues. The CDR3 protein is CSARVAGGADTQYF. The CDR3 bases are TGCAGTGCTAGGGTAGCGGGGGGCGCAGATACGCAGTATTTT.

This clonotype occurred many times. The chain joins TRBV2 to TRBJ2-5; no clear D gene. CDR1 is SNHLY and CDR2 is FYNNEI in the germline V gene. V lost 1 base and J lost 2, with 8 bases in between. There are 14 residues in the CDR3. In nucleotides, the CDR3 is TGTGCCAGCAGTGAAGTGGCTAGTCAAGAGACCCAGTACTTC. Encoded protein: CASSEVASQETQYF.

This clonotype came up many times. V and J are TRBV3-1 and TRBJ1-1, with D uncertain. Looked up from germline, CDR1 is LGHDT and CDR2 is YNNKEL (reference sequence). The length of the CDR3 is 14 residues. The V end lost 1 base, the J end lost 1 base, and 7 bases lay between the germline ends. Here the CDR3 DNA reads TGTGCCAGCAGCCAAGCAGAAGGGAACACTGAAGCTTTCTTT. As protein: CASSQAEGNTEAFF.

Worth noting for this clonotype: A read error may be the cause here, since a much bigger clone is one base away. In this CDR3 the conserved last residue, phenylalanine or tryptophan, is missing, so a read error is likely. V and J are TRBV18 and TRBJ2-7, with 8 bases matching TRBD1. There are 16 residues in the CDR3. Unmatched junction bases numbered 13, after V lost 2 bases and J lost 7 bases. Germline V gives CDR1 KGHSH, CDR2 LQKENI. CDR3 sequence: CASSPRDRTLAVEQYL. The CDR3 region has the DNA TGTGCCAGCTCACCAAGGGACAGGACCCTTGCGGTAGAGCAGTACCTC.

This clonotype was picked up many times. This chain joins TRBV3-1 and TRBJ2-7, with D perhaps matching TRBD2 (6 bases). The V end lost 4 bases, the J end lost 7 bases, and 11 bases lay between the germline ends. Germline-derived CDR1 and CDR2 are LGHDT and YNNKEL (reference sequence). The CDR3 contains 12 residues. Here the CDR3 DNA reads TGTGCCAGCAGCCCAGTGGGGAGGGAGCAGTACTTC. Residues: CASSPVGREQYF.

Many counts were recorded for this clonotype. The chain combines TRBV20-1 with TRBJ2-7; 9 nucleotides align to TRBD2. J lost 7 bases, V lost 0 bases, and 4 bases had no gene match. CDR3 length: 13 amino acids. Looked up from germline, CDR1 is DFQATT and CDR2 is SNEGSKA (reference sequence). The CDR3 sequence is CSARDGLAWEQYF. In DNA form, the CDR3 reads TGCAGTGCTAGAGATGGACTAGCGTGGGAGCAGTACTTC.